This T cell receptor (beta chain) was retrieved from a study of T cells after yellow fever vaccination. The CDR3 sequence is 13 residues long. CDR1 and CDR2 (germline): MNHEY, SVGAGI. Trimming left V 2 bases short and J 8 bases short, with 9 bases between. Universal primer sites and UMIs were introduced during 5'RACE template-switching synthesis of TCR cDNA. TCRdb reanalysed the 5' RACE reads using MiXCR and keeps one entry per CDR3 protein. The sample records under 55,000 distinct CDR3 sequences, 5% to 8.5% being singletons. In its sample, this clonotype was seen many times. The TCR comes from a young man who received the YFV17D yellow fever vaccine. The chain employs TRBV6-5 and TRBJ2-2; possibly TRBD2 for D (6 bases). The material sequenced was CD8+ T cells not binding an NS4B(214-222) dextramer, sorted from PBMCs, taken about 49 days after the first yellow fever vaccination. The CDR3 coding sequence is TGTGCCAGCAGTTACGGGGGGACTGGGGAGCTGTTTTTT. This codes for CASSYGGTGELFF.